This is a list of T cell receptor beta chains from one sample in a study of shared clonotypes between healthy human individuals. Assay used: immunoSEQ multiplex PCR; TCRdb lists only in-frame clones, some missing. The sample contains over a million clones, around four fifths of which appear only once. Sequenced: memory CD4+ T cells sorted from blood. Receptors were obtained from a man between 18 and 35 years old in good health. Each CDR3 is given with its conserved first and last residue. The D gene is left open where the match is weak.

D	V	J	CDR3
TRBD2	TRBV11-2	TRBJ2-1	CASSPGTSGKLF
NA	TRBV5-1	TRBJ1-6	CASSLDAGRTPLHF
TRBD1	TRBV2	TRBJ2-2	CASVLQGSDTGELFF
TRBD2	TRBV5-1	TRBJ2-3	CASSQEASGATDTQYF
NA	TRBV2	TRBJ2-2	CASSPQGMNTGELFF
NA	TRBV2	TRBJ2-7	CASSAKLTVRRSYEQYF
TRBD1	TRBV6-6	TRBJ1-5	CASREGQGGQPQHF
NA	TRBV11-2	TRBJ1-6	CASSAGTYNSPLHF
TRBD1	TRBV11-1	TRBJ2-7	CASSLGTGGYEQYF
TRBD1	TRBV6-1	TRBJ2-7	CASRRTGATYEQYF
TRBD2	TRBV5-5	TRBJ2-7	CASSWAGTSHEQYF
NA	TRBV5-4	TRBJ2-2	CASSLGLSNTGELFF
NA	TRBV2	TRBJ1-2	CASSEEGRGYTF
TRBD2	TRBV7-2	TRBJ2-5	CASSFSRGRGYQETQYF
NA	TRBV5-1	TRBJ2-1	CASSLEGSWTTYNEQFF
TRBD2	TRBV10-3	TRBJ2-2	CAISEGTSGNPRELFF
NA	TRBV11-3	TRBJ2-5	CASSLSPETQYF
NA	TRBV9	TRBJ2-1	CASSAGGNQYNEQFF
TRBD1	TRBV30	NA	CAWSVFPSGDRNSYEQYF
NA	TRBV30	TRBJ1-1	CAWSSGRNTEAFF
NA	TRBV6-5	TRBJ2-5	CASSSGGTQYF
TRBD1	TRBV18	TRBJ2-2	CASSQVSGTGTGELFF
TRBD1	TRBV7-6	TRBJ2-2	CASSPIILDRGPNTGELFF
NA	TRBV7-2	TRBJ1-1	CASSHGPGRTEAFF
TRBD2	TRBV6-6	TRBJ2-3	CASIKGTSGADTQYF
NA	TRBV6-5	TRBJ2-3	CASSSTSSTDTQYF
TRBD1	TRBV19	TRBJ1-6	CASSIGQGKRNSPLHF
NA	TRBV18	TRBJ2-7	CASSPPGISYEQYF
NA	TRBV6-1	TRBJ1-1	CASSEGHGNTEAFF
NA	TRBV19	TRBJ1-1	CASSIDRMNTEAFF
TRBD2	TRBV19	TRBJ2-5	CASKQTSGQGAQYF
NA	TRBV7-9	TRBJ2-1	CASSPTRSSYNEQFF
NA	TRBV6-5	TRBJ1-2	CASSYIMRRANYGYTF
NA	TRBV6-1	TRBJ1-2	CASSEGQQFYGYTF
TRBD2	TRBV18	TRBJ2-2	CASSPIRTSRHTGELFF
NA	TRBV9	TRBJ2-3	CASSFRGVGTDTQYF
NA	TRBV19	TRBJ1-2	CASSWPSADNYGYTF
TRBD2	TRBV4-2	TRBJ2-7	CASSQDQASGFSYEQYF
NA	TRBV5-1	TRBJ2-7	CASSLRVPSYEQYF
NA	TRBV6-6	TRBJ1-5	CASTDRDSNQPQHF
TRBD1	TRBV19	TRBJ1-5	CASLQTGRASQPQHF
NA	TRBV25-1	TRBJ2-1	CASSEHGFNEQFF
TRBD1	TRBV19	TRBJ1-6	CASRQRQGMSSYNSPLHF
NA	TRBV6-6	TRBJ1-3	CASSYDTVSGNTIYF
NA	TRBV19	TRBJ1-1	CASSIEGTEAFF
TRBD1	TRBV12-5	TRBJ1-2	CASVLSQGQARGYTF